The clone carrying this T cell receptor beta chain was found a few times. Its specificity is unknown. This sample is drawn from a study of identical twins. The authors used template switching to add a universal primer site and gave cDNA unique molecular identifiers. TCRdb re-derived calls from the 5' RACE reads in MiXCR, one entry per CDR3 protein. Among 1.5 million to 2 million distinct CDR3 sequences listed, about 30% were seen once. Whole-study results and caveats: The authors noted that invariant MAIT and iNKT cells could partly confound zero-insertion analyses. Out-of-frame alpha sequences common to twins exhibited an excess of low generation probability.

Sequenced material: cord blood. This receptor was obtained from a newborn girl in good health.

The CDR3 nucleotides read TGTGCCAGCGGACCGGGACAGTTCTATGGCTACACCTTC. Translated: CASGPGQFYGYTF. The V and J genes are TRBV6-5 and TRBJ1-2; 7 positions agree with TRBD1. CDR1 MNHEY and CDR2 SVGAGI come from the germline V gene. The CDR3 runs to 13 residues. The J segment lost 4 bases and the V segment lost 8 bases, leaving 7 bases of the junction unmatched.